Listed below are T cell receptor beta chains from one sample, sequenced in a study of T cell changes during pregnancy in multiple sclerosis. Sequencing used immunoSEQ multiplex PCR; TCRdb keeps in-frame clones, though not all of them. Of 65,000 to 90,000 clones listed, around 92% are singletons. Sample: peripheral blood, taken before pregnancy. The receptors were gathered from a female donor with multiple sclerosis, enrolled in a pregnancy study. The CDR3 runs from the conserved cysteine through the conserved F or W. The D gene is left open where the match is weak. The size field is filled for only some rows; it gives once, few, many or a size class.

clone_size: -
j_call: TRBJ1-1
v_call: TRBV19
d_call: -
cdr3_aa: CASSPLGRRGTEAFF
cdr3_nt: TGTGCCAGTAGTCCGCTGGGACGACGGGGGACTGAAGCTTTCTTT

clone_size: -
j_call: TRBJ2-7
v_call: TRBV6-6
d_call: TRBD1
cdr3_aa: CASSYEAGGEQYF
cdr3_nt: TGTGCCAGCAGTTACGAGGCAGGGGGCGAGCAGTACTTC

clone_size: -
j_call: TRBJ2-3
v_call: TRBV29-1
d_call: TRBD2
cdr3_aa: CSVAGTRDTDTQYF
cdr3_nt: TGCAGCGTTGCCGGGACTAGGGACACAGATACGCAGTATTTT

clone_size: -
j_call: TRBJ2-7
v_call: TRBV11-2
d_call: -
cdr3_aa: CASSLLGAGDEQYF
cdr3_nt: TGTGCCAGCAGCTTATTAGGGGCTGGGGACGAGCAGTACTTC

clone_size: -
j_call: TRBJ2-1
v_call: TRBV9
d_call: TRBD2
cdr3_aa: CASSTWGGNEQFF
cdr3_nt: TGTGCCAGCAGCACCTGGGGGGGGAATGAGCAGTTCTTC

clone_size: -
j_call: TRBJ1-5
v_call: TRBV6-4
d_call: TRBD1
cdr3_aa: CASSDVDGTGDKQDQPQHF
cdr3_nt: TGTGCCAGCAGTGACGTCGATGGGACAGGGGACAAACAAGATCAGCCCCAGCATTTT

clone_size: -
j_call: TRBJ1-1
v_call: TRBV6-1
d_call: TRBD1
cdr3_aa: CVSKGQGNTEAFF
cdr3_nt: TGTGTCAGCAAGGGACAGGGGAACACTGAAGCTTTCTTT

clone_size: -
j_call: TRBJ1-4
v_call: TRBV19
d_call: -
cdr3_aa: CASRGTLDEKLFF
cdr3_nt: TGTGCCAGTAGGGGGACATTGGATGAAAAACTGTTTTTT

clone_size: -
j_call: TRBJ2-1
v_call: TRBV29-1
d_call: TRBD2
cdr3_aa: CSASMTSGSIINEQFF
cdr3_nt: TGCAGCGCGAGTATGACTAGCGGGAGTATTATAAATGAGCAGTTCTTC

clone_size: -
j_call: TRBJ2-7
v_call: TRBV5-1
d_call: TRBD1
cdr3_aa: CASSLDGQGAGEQYF
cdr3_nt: TGCGCCAGCAGCTTGGACGGACAGGGGGCGGGGGAGCAGTACTTC

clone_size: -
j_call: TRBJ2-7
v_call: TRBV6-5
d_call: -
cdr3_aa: CASRMMETSEQYF
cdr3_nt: TGTGCCAGCAGGATGATGGAGACTAGCGAGCAGTACTTC

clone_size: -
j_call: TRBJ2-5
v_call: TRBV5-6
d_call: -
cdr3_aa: CASGGSQETQYF
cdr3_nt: TGTGCCAGCGGGGGCAGCCAAGAGACCCAGTACTTC

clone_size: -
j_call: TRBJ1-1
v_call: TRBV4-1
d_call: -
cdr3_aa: CASSQGSGDTEAFF
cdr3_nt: TGCGCCAGCAGCCAAGGTTCAGGGGACACTGAAGCTTTCTTT

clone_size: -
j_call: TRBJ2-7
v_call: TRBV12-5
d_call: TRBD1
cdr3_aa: CASGLAGTGDSSYEQYF
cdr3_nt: TGTGCTAGTGGCCTGGCCGGGACAGGCGACAGCTCCTACGAGCAGTACTTC

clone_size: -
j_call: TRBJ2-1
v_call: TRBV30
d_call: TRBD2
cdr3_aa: CAYGAAGVAIGSYNEQFF
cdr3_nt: TGTGCCTACGGAGCAGCGGGAGTTGCAATTGGCTCCTACAATGAGCAGTTCTTC

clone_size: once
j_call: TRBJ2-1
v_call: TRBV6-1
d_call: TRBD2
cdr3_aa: CASSDIWTSSYEQFF
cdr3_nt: TGTGCCAGCAGTGATATATGGACTAGCTCTTATGAGCAGTTCTTC

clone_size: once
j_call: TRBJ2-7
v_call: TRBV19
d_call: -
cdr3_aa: CASSKGQTPGDEQYF
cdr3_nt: TGTGCCAGTAGTAAGGGACAGACTCCGGGGGACGAGCAGTACTTC

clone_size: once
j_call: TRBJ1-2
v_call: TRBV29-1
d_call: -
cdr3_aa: CSVYNLGDYTF
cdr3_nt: TGCAGCGTCTACAACCTAGGGGACTACACCTTC

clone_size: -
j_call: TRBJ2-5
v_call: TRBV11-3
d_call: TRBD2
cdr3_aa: CASSWTSGGQGTQYF
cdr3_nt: TGTGCCAGCAGCTGGACTAGCGGAGGCCAGGGGACCCAGTACTTC

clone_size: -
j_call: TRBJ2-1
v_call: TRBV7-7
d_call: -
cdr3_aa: CASSLGSGSGNYNEQFF
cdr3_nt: TGTGCTAGCAGCTTAGGGTCAGGGTCCGGAAACTACAATGAGCAGTTCTTC

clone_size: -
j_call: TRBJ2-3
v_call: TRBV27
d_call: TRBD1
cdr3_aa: CASSRRDSRRDTQYF
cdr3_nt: TGTGCCAGCAGCCGACGGGACAGCCGAAGGGATACGCAGTATTTT

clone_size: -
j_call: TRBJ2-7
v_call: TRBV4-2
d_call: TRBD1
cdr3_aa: CASSQAGTGGSYEQYF
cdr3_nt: TGTGCCAGCAGCCAAGCCGGGACAGGGGGTTCCTACGAGCAGTACTTC

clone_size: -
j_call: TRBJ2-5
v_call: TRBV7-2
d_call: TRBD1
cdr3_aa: CASSFRTGGPQETQYF
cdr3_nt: TGTGCCAGCAGCTTCCGGACAGGGGGCCCTCAAGAGACCCAGTACTTC

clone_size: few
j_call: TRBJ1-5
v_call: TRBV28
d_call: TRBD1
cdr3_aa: CASSLDRESQPQHF
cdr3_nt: TGTGCCAGCAGTTTGGACAGGGAGAGTCAGCCCCAGCATTTT

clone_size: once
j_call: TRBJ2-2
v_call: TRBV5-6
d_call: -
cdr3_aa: CASSSVAREVTGELFF
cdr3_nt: TGTGCCAGCAGCTCCGTCGCCAGGGAGGTCACCGGGGAGCTGTTTTTT

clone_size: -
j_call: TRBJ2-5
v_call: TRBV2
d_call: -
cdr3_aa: CASSEVRVMETQYF
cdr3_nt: TGTGCCAGCAGTGAAGTCAGGGTAATGGAGACCCAGTACTTC

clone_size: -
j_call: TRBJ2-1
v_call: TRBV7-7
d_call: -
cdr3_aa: CASSRSSYNEQFF
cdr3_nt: TGTGCTAGCAGCCGGAGCTCCTACAATGAGCAGTTCTTC

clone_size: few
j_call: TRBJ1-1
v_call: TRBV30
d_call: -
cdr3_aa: CAWSVRGGTEAFF
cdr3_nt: TGTGCCTGGAGTGTACGGGGGGGCACTGAAGCTTTCTTT

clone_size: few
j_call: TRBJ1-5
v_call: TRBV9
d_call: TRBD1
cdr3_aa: CASSERQGRKQPQHF
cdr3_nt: TGTGCCAGCAGCGAGCGACAGGGCCGCAAGCAGCCCCAGCATTTT

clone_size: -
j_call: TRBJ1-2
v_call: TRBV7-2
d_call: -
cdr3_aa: CASSSRQSYGYTF
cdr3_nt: TGTGCCAGCAGCTCCCGACAGAGCTATGGCTACACCTTC

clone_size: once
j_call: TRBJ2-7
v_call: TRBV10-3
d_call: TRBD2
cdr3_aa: CAISEPSGSRVYEQYF
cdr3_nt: TGTGCCATCAGTGAGCCCAGCGGGAGTAGGGTCTACGAGCAGTACTTC

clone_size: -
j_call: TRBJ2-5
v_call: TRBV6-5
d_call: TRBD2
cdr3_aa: CASSISGMWETQYF
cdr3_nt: TGTGCCAGCAGTATAAGCGGGATGTGGGAGACCCAGTACTTC

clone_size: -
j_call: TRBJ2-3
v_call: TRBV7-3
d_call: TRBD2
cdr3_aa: CASSPTGAGVDTQYF
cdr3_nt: TGTGCCAGCAGCCCCACCGGAGCGGGGGTCGATACGCAGTATTTT

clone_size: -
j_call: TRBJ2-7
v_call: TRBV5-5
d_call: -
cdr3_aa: CASSLVRADPTYEQYF
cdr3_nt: TGTGCCAGCAGCTTGGTTCGAGCGGACCCGACCTACGAGCAGTACTTC

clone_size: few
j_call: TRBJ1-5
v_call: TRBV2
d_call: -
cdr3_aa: CASSATGRGQPQHF
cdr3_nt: TGTGCCAGCAGTGCTACAGGGAGGGGTCAGCCCCAGCATTTT

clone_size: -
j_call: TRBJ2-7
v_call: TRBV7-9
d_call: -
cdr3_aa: CASTPLATQGEQYF
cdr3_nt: TGTGCCAGCACCCCACTAGCAACTCAAGGGGAGCAGTACTTC

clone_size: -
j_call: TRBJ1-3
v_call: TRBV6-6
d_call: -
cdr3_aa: CASRGRGFGNTIYF
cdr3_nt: TGTGCCAGCAGGGGTCGGGGTTTTGGAAACACCATATATTTT

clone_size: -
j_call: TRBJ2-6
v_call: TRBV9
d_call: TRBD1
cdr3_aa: CASSHSPGQGNSGANVLTF
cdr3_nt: TGTGCCAGCAGTCATTCCCCGGGACAGGGAAACTCTGGGGCCAACGTCCTGACTTTC

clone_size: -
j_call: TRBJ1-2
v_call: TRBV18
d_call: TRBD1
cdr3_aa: CASSPGTGVYGYTF
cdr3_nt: TGTGCCAGCTCACCCGGGACAGGGGTCTATGGCTACACCTTC

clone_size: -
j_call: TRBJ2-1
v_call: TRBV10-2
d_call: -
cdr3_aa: CASSESIVLLAPPNEQFF
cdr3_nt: TGCGCCAGCAGTGAGTCGATCGTTTTACTAGCCCCACCGAATGAGCAGTTCTTC